The rows below give T cell receptor beta chains drawn from one sample of a study of blood T cell repertoires in COVID-19. Generated by immunoSEQ multiplex PCR, the TCRdb table keeps only in-frame clones and is missing some. The data show about 160,000 clones, with approximately 87% seen just once and approximately 6.6% held by the top ten. Sequenced sample: PBMCs or T cells enriched from blood (not recorded which). The receptors here all came from a woman in her forties or fifties who had recovered from COVID-19. Both conserved end residues are part of each CDR3. Fields, in order: clone size, D gene, V gene, J gene, CDR3 DNA, CDR3 protein. D genes are given only for firm matches. Clone size is stated in some rows and not others, as once, few, many or a class when expanded.

>-|TRBD1|TRBV7-2|TRBJ1-4
TGTGCCAGCAGCAGCCGGGACAGGGGTGAAAAACTGTTTTTT
CASSSRDRGEKLFF
>-|-|TRBV5-6|TRBJ1-5
TGTGCCAGCAGCAAGAGGAGCGTCCTTCGGAATCAGCCCCAGCATTTT
CASSKRSVLRNQPQHF
>once|TRBD1|TRBV18|TRBJ1-1
TGTGCCAGCTCACCCTCGACAGGGCACACTGAAGCTTTCTTT
CASSPSTGHTEAFF
>few|TRBD1|TRBV18|TRBJ1-3
TGTGCCAGCTCACCACAGGGGGCCGCTGGAAACACCATATATTTT
CASSPQGAAGNTIYF
>-|TRBD1|TRBV18|TRBJ1-1
TGTGCCAGCTCAGCCTCGGGACAGGGGGCCAAGGCTTTCTTT
CASSASGQGAKAFF
>-|-|TRBV2|TRBJ1-6
TGTGCCAGCAGTCTAGAGGGGGGGCTTGGATCACCCCTCCACTTT
CASSLEGGLGSPLHF
>-|TRBD1|TRBV15|TRBJ1-5
TGTGCCACCAGCAGAGTATGGGACAGCATTTATAGCAATCAGCCCCAGCATTTT
CATSRVWDSIYSNQPQHF
>-|-|TRBV7-6|TRBJ1-2
TGTGCCAGCAGCTTAAACGCTAGACAGGCCCTTTCTCAAGGAGGCTACACCTTC
CASSLNARQALSQGGYTF
>-|-|TRBV7-6|TRBJ1-1
TGTGCCAGCAGCTTAGGGGGCATCACTGAAGCTTTCTTT
CASSLGGITEAFF
>-|-|TRBV5-5|TRBJ1-2
TGTGCCAGCAGCTCCTCCGGGGGGAACTATGGCTACACCTTC
CASSSSGGNYGYTF
>-|TRBD2|TRBV29-1|TRBJ2-5
TGCAGCGTTCCCGGGCGGACTAGCGGGGATGAGACCCAGTACTTC
CSVPGRTSGDETQYF
>-|-|TRBV6-2/TRBV6-3|TRBJ1-5
TGTGCCAGCAGTTCCTTCAATCAGCCCCAGCATTTT
CASSSFNQPQHF
>-|-|TRBV11-3|TRBJ1-1
TGTGCCAGCAGCTTACAGGATCTGAACACTGAAGCTTTCTTT
CASSLQDLNTEAFF
>-|-|TRBV30|TRBJ2-2
TGTGCCTGGAGTGTCTTAGCGACCACCGGGGAGCTGTTTTTT
CAWSVLATTGELFF
>once|TRBD2|TRBV5-4|TRBJ2-2
TGTGCCAGCAGCTTGGTAGCGGGGGGGCCAAGCGGGGAGCTGTTTTTT
CASSLVAGGPSGELFF
>-|-|TRBV5-8|TRBJ2-5
TGTGCCAGCAGCGCGGGGCCGCACCAAGAGACCCAGTACTTC
CASSAGPHQETQYF
>few|TRBD2|TRBV3-1/TRBV3-2|TRBJ2-7
TGTGCCAGCACCAGAAGTCTAGCGGGCCGCCCCTACGAGCAGTACTTC
CASTRSLAGRPYEQYF
>-|-|TRBV4-3|TRBJ2-3
TGCGCCAGCAGCCAGACTACAGATACGCAGTATTTT
CASSQTTDTQYF
>-|-|TRBV27|TRBJ1-3
TGTGCCAGCAGGACTCACAGGGAGAAATCTGGAAACACCATATATTTT
CASRTHREKSGNTIYF
>-|-|TRBV7-2|TRBJ1-4
TGTGCCAGCAGTCGACAACCCCCAAGCGAAAAACTGTTTTTT
CASSRQPPSEKLFF
>-|-|TRBV12-3/TRBV12-4|TRBJ1-1
TGTGCCAGCAGTCCTAACACTGAAGCTTTCTTT
CASSPNTEAFF
>once|TRBD1|TRBV4-1|TRBJ1-1
TGCGCCAGCAGCCAATTCCCCGGGACAGGGGTTACTGAAGCTTTCTTT
CASSQFPGTGVTEAFF
>once|-|TRBV6-2/TRBV6-3|TRBJ1-1
TGTGCCAGCAGTTGGTTCGGGGAGGGTGAAGCTTTCTTT
CASSWFGEGEAFF
>-|TRBD2|TRBV6-2/TRBV6-3|TRBJ2-1
TGTGCCAGCAGTTACGAGGGACTAGCGGGGGGCTCCTCCAATGAGCAGTTCTTC
CASSYEGLAGGSSNEQFF
>-|TRBD1|TRBV9|TRBJ1-3
TGTGCCAGCAGCGCAGGGGGGACAGGGGGCAGCTCTGGAAACACCATATATTTT
CASSAGGTGGSSGNTIYF
>-|-|TRBV3-1/TRBV3-2|TRBJ1-5
TGTGCCAGCAGCCAAGATCCGTATCAGCCCCAGCATTTT
CASSQDPYQPQHF
>few|-|TRBV5-6|TRBJ2-5
TGTGCCAGCACCTCTACCCCCGTCCAAGAGACCCAGTACTTC
CASTSTPVQETQYF
>-|TRBD1|TRBV7-2|TRBJ2-5
TGTGCCAGCAGCCCGGACAGGGGAGGCGAGACCCAGTACTTC
CASSPDRGGETQYF
>once|TRBD2|TRBV10-2|TRBJ2-1
TGCGCCAGCACCTCTGCGGGGGGGCCAGGGAATGAGCAGTTCTTC
CASTSAGGPGNEQFF
>-|-|TRBV25-1|TRBJ1-4
TGTGCCAGCAGGTCAGGGTTTTATGAAAAACTGTTTTTT
CASRSGFYEKLFF
>-|-|TRBV6-1|TRBJ1-3
TGTGCCAGCAGTGAAGCCGGGGTCGAGAAAGCTGGAAACACCATATATTTT
CASSEAGVEKAGNTIYF
>-|-|TRBV6-5|TRBJ1-2
TGTGCCAGCAGTTACCGAGGCGGTTCTAACTATGGCTACACCTTC
CASSYRGGSNYGYTF
>-|-|TRBV25-1|TRBJ1-3
TGTGCCAGCAAGACAGAGCAAGGAAACACCATATATTTT
CASKTEQGNTIYF
>-|-|TRBV11-3|TRBJ2-5
TGTGCCAGCAGCTCTAGACAGGACCTTCAAGAGACCCAGTACTTC
CASSSRQDLQETQYF
>-|-|TRBV29-1|TRBJ1-1
TGCAGCGTCCCCCGATGGGCAGGGCTGAACACTGAAGCTTTCTTT
CSVPRWAGLNTEAFF
>once|-|TRBV19|TRBJ1-5
TGTGCCAGCAAGGGGGTCAATCAGCCCCAGCATTTT
CASKGVNQPQHF
>once|-|TRBV7-2|TRBJ2-2
TGTGCCAGCAGCTTAGATCAGGGCGGCGGGGAGCTGTTTTTT
CASSLDQGGGELFF
>-|-|TRBV6-5|TRBJ2-3
TGTGCCAGCAGTTACCTGGGCAGCACCACAGATACGCAGTATTTT
CASSYLGSTTDTQYF
>-|TRBD2|TRBV7-8|TRBJ2-7
TGTGCCAGCAGCCCCACGGGGAGGGCCTACGAGCAGTACTTC
CASSPTGRAYEQYF
>-|-|TRBV4-3|TRBJ2-1
TGCGCCAGCAGCCAAGGGAGTGATGAGCAGTTCTTC
CASSQGSDEQFF
>-|-|TRBV5-1|TRBJ2-3
TGCGCCAGCTTCAGCGGGCCCGGCACAGATACGCAGTATTTT
CASFSGPGTDTQYF
>-|TRBD1|TRBV5-1|TRBJ1-6
TGCGCCAGCAGCCGGGACAGGGTTAATTCACCCCTCCACTTT
CASSRDRVNSPLHF
>-|-|TRBV7-6|TRBJ1-2
TGTGCCAGCAGCCGGATGGGCTCCGGTGGCTACACCTTC
CASSRMGSGGYTF
>-|TRBD2|TRBV5-4|TRBJ2-2
TGTGCCAGCAGCCCCAACCCCGGGACTAGCACCGGGGAGCTGTTTTTT
CASSPNPGTSTGELFF
>-|TRBD1|TRBV7-9|TRBJ1-3
TGTGCCAGCAGCTTCAGAGGACAGGGGGCGACTGGAAACACCATATATTTT
CASSFRGQGATGNTIYF
>-|TRBD1|TRBV25-1|TRBJ2-7
TGTGCCAGCACTCCCCCGGGGACAGGGAATCACGAGCAGTACTTC
CASTPPGTGNHEQYF
>-|-|TRBV28|TRBJ2-1
TGTGCCAGCAGTTTATCGGGGTCAAGTAATGAGCAGTTCTTC
CASSLSGSSNEQFF
>-|-|TRBV7-9|TRBJ1-1
TGTGCCAGCAGCTTAGCGCAGGGGTTTAACACTGAAGCTTTCTTT
CASSLAQGFNTEAFF
>-|TRBD1|TRBV5-1|TRBJ1-1
TGCGCCAGCAGCCCAAGGACAGGGGGAAGCGGCTCCGAAGCTTTCTTT
CASSPRTGGSGSEAFF
>once|TRBD2|TRBV3-1/TRBV3-2|TRBJ2-5
TGTGCCAGCAGCCTTTGGGGCGCTAGCGGGGGGCTACGGGAGACCCAGTACTTC
CASSLWGASGGLRETQYF
>-|-|TRBV18|TRBJ2-1
TGTGCCAGCTCAAGGATGCATCCTGAGGGCAATGAGCAGTTCTTC
CASSRMHPEGNEQFF
>-|TRBD1|TRBV5-4|TRBJ1-1
TGTGCCAGCAGCCAGGACAGGTTGAACACTGAAGCTTTCTTT
CASSQDRLNTEAFF
>once|TRBD1|TRBV5-1|TRBJ1-1
TGCGCCAGCAGCGAAACAGGGGGCGCTTACACTGAAGCTTTCTTT
CASSETGGAYTEAFF
>-|-|TRBV6-6|TRBJ1-3
TGTGCCAGCAGCGACAATATCCGAAACACCATATATTTT
CASSDNIRNTIYF
>-|-|TRBV27|TRBJ1-5
TGTGCCAGCAGTTCACCGGGACAATATCAGCCCCAGCATTTT
CASSSPGQYQPQHF
>once|TRBD2|TRBV18|TRBJ2-3
TGTGCCAGCTCACCGACGGGACTAGCGGGGGGGCAAGATACGCAGTATTTT
CASSPTGLAGGQDTQYF
>-|-|TRBV29-1|TRBJ2-1
TGCAGCGTTGTTGAAGGGGGACAGTTCTTC
CSVVEGGQFF